One sample yielded the 20 T cell receptor beta chains listed below, sequenced in a study of post-analysis software for immune sequencing data. Unique molecular identifiers were carried by the TCR beta cDNA libraries. TCRdb redid the calling of the PCR reads with MiXCR, one entry per CDR3 protein. This table has about 460,000 distinct CDR3 sequences, roughly 45% appearing once. Notes on the study in general: Patients used roughly five TRBV segments, including TRBV5-6, TRBV5-1 and TRBV20-1, more often than controls.

These receptors lack a known antigen. Sequencing was performed on blood. The receptors stem from a girl aged 10 to 17 with multiple sclerosis.

Only a few counts were recorded for this clonotype. The V call is TRBV9, the J call TRBJ2-1; 14 bases map to TRBD2. Germline loops: CDR1 SGDLS, CDR2 YYNGEE. The ends lost 4 bases at V and 8 bases at J; junction bases unmatched: 8. The CDR3 sequence is 16 residues long. The CDR3 DNA follows: TGTGCCAGCAGCCCTACTGGACTAGCGGGAGGATATGAGCAGTTCTTC. As protein: CASSPTGLAGGYEQFF.

J is TRBJ1-2 and V is TRBV13; a possible D gene is TRBD1 (5 bases). CDR1 and CDR2 (germline): PRHDT, FYEKMQ (reference sequence). V dropped 8 bases and J dropped 0 bases, with 22 bases sitting between them. CDR3 length: 17 residues. The DNA of the CDR3 is TGTGCCAGCTCCCTAAGTCAGGGCCGAAACTCTAACTATGGCTACACCTTC. Translated: CASSLSQGRNSNYGYTF. Variable domain in full (rest from reference TRBV13 and TRBJ1-2): AAGVIQSPRHLIKEKRETATLKCYPIPRHDTVYWYQQGPGQDPQFLISFYEKMQSDKGSIPDRFSAQQFSDYHSELNMSSLELGDSALYFCASSLSQGRNSNYGYTFGSGTRLTVV.

V gene TRBV12-5 combines with J gene TRBJ2-1; 7 nucleotides line up with TRBD2. V was clipped by 7 bases and J by 0 bases; unmatched bases: 3. This CDR3 is built from 14 residues. Germline CDR1 reads LGHNT; CDR2 reads FRNRAP. The CDR3 sequence is CASVSGGSYNEQFF. In nucleotides, the CDR3 is TGTGCTAGTGTCTCGGGGGGCTCCTACAATGAGCAGTTCTTC.

This clonotype was seen only a few times. The chain uses TRBV5-1 and TRBJ1-1, with 8 bases aligning to TRBD1. J lost 6 bases, V lost 7 bases, and 11 bases had no gene match. CDR1 and CDR2 (germline): SGHRS, YFSETQ. This CDR3 comprises 14 residues. The CDR3 reads CASGHAQGASEAFF. The CDR3 coding sequence is TGCGCCAGCGGTCATGCGCAGGGGGCCTCTGAAGCTTTCTTT.

The genes are TRBV20-1 and TRBJ2-7; D might be TRBD1 (6 bases). V was cut by 3 bases and J by 2 bases, with 14 bases left in between. The CDR3 extends over 14 amino acids. CDR1 DFQATT and CDR2 SNEGSKA come from the germline V gene (reference sequence). CDR3 sequence (DNA): TGCAGTGCTAGCCCACAGGGAAGGACCTACGAGCAGTACTTC. Protein product: CSASPQGRTYEQYF.

The chain combines TRBV6-5 with TRBJ1-1; D is uncertain. This CDR3 has 17 amino acids. In germline, CDR1 is MNHEY, CDR2 SVGAGI. V lost 1 base and J lost 2, with 17 bases in between. DNA for the CDR3: TGTGCCAGCAGTTACTTTGCCAAGGGTGGCGGAAACACTGAAGCTTTCTTT. Its translation is CASSYFAKGGGNTEAFF.

The V gene is TRBV3-1, the J gene TRBJ1-2, with a weak D call TRBD1 (5 bases). There are 14 residues in the CDR3. Trimming pared 2 bases from V and 0 bases from J, leaving 7 bases between. Germline CDR1 and CDR2: LGHDT and YNNKEL (reference sequence). For the CDR3, the DNA is TGTGCCAGCAGCCAACAGGGAGCTAACTATGGCTACACCTTC. It encodes CASSQQGANYGYTF. The full variable domain, in which reference TRBV3-1 and TRBJ1-2 provide the parts outside the CDR3, is DTAVSQTPKYLVTQMGNDKSIKCEQNLGHDTMYWYKQDSKKFLKIMFSYNNKELIINETVPNRFSPKSPDKAHLNLHINSLELGDSAVYFCASSQQGANYGYTFGSGTRLTVV.

As to this clonotype: An end of the junction differs from the germline gene, which may be a read error. For the CDR3, the DNA is TGCAGTGCCAGGGAAGGGGGTGTCTATGGCCACACCTTC. It encodes CSAREGGVYGHTF. The gene calls are TRBV20-1 and TRBJ1-2, with D possibly TRBD1 on 6 matching bases. CDR1 and CDR2 (germline): DFQATT, SNEGSKA (reference sequence). The CDR3 is made up of 13 amino acids.

This clonotype showed up just once. V and J are TRBV28 and TRBJ1-5; D is possibly TRBD1 (6 bases). The CDR3 totals 16 residues. The V end was cut by 4 bases, the J end by 5 bases, with 18 bases between. CDR1 is MDHEN, CDR2 SYDVKM, per germline. CDR3 amino acids: CASSWNTGRSDQPQHF. CDR3 sequence (DNA): TGTGCCAGCAGTTGGAATACAGGGCGCAGCGATCAGCCCCAGCATTTT.

This clonotype was seen only a few times. The J gene is TRBJ2-7, the V gene TRBV5-1, with D possibly TRBD1 on 7 matching bases. The CDR3 is 16 amino acids. The germline gives CDR1 SGHRS, CDR2 YFSETQ. Trimming took 2 bases from V and 3 from J, leaving 18 bases between them. The CDR3 nucleotides are TGCGCCAGCAGCTTAAACAGGGGAGGTGCGGTCTACGAGCAGTACTTC. As protein: CASSLNRGGAVYEQYF.

A remark on this clonotype: The junction differs from germline at one of its ends, possibly a read error. V gene TRBV3-1 combines with J gene TRBJ2-7; 8 bases are a match to TRBD1. Germline V gene lookup returns CDR1 LGHDT and CDR2 YNNKEL (reference sequence). CDR3 size: 15 residues. The CDR3 region is CARSRNRDRLYEQYF. CDR3 nucleotide sequence: TGTGCCCGCAGCCGGAATCGGGACAGGCTCTACGAGCAGTACTTC.

This clonotype was seen only once. The rearrangement uses TRBV20-1 and TRBJ2-7; D not resolved. The germline V gene encodes CDR1 DFQATT and CDR2 SNEGSKA (reference sequence). V was cut by 6 bases and J by 2 bases, with 14 bases left in between. The CDR3 covers 13 residues. Written as DNA, the CDR3 is TGCAGTGCCCGGGCACCAGCTGCCTACGAGCAGTACTTC. It codes for CSARAPAAYEQYF.

This clonotype appeared a single time. V gene TRBV5-1 combines with J gene TRBJ1-2, with D maybe TRBD1 (5 bases). Trimming cost V 0 bases and J 2 bases, with 11 bases left between them. This CDR3 is 15 amino acids long. Per germline, CDR1 SGHRS and CDR2 YFSETQ. The CDR3 loop is CASSLVQGANYGYTF. In DNA form, the CDR3 reads TGCGCCAGCAGCTTGGTGCAGGGAGCGAACTATGGCTACACCTTC.

Many counts were recorded for this clonotype. The J gene is TRBJ2-3, the V gene TRBV3-1, with TRBD2 matching 8 bases. The trim removed 5 bases at V and 5 bases at J, leaving 9 bases unmatched. There are 15 residues in the CDR3. Germline CDR1 and CDR2: LGHDT and YNNKEL (reference sequence). CDR3 sequence: CASSDTPTSGDTQYF. CDR3 in DNA: TGTGCCAGCAGCGATACCCCCACTAGCGGAGATACGCAGTATTTT.

This clonotype was counted once. The chain links TRBV28 to TRBJ1-1; D remains unclear. V lost 6 bases, J lost 2 bases, and 4 bases lay in between. The CDR3 has 11 residues. From germline, CDR1 is MDHEN and CDR2 SYDVKM. CDR3 sequence reads: CASSINTEAFF. The CDR3 coding sequence is TGTGCCAGCAGCATCAACACTGAAGCTTTCTTT.

The CDR3 region has the DNA TGCGCCAGCAGCTCTCGGACTAGTGAGACCCAGTACTTC. Protein sequence: CASSSRTSETQYF. The J gene is TRBJ2-5, the V gene TRBV5-1; 7 nucleotides match TRBD2. Looked up from germline, CDR1 is SGHRS and CDR2 is YFSETQ. CDR3 length: 13 amino acids. Trimming took 3 bases from V and 5 from J; bases not matched to a gene: 4.

The chain links TRBV25-1 to TRBJ2-1, with 11 bases aligning to TRBD1. J was trimmed by 7 bases and V by 4 bases; bases with no gene match: 6. The length of the CDR3 is 15 residues. The germline gives CDR1 MGHDK, CDR2 SYGVNS. For the CDR3, the DNA is TGTGCCAGCAGTGCCGGACAGGGGGCATGGAATGAGCAGTTCTTC. Translation: CASSAGQGAWNEQFF.

This chain joins TRBV7-9 and TRBJ2-5, with TRBD1 matching over 7 bases. Germline CDR1 reads SEHNR; CDR2 reads FQNEAQ (reference sequence). The V and J ends lost 1 base and 0 bases, in that order; junction bases with no gene match: 8. CDR3 length equals 17 residues. The DNA for the CDR3 is TGTGCCAGCAGCTTAGACGACAGGGTCCGCCACCAAGAGACCCAGTACTTC. It encodes CASSLDDRVRHQETQYF. The full variable domain, completed using reference TRBV7-9 and TRBJ2-5, is DTGVSQNPRHKITKRGQNVTFRCDPISEHNRLYWYRQTLGQGPEFLTYFQNEAQLEKSRLLSDRFSAERPKGSFSTLEIQRTEQGDSAMYLCASSLDDRVRHQETQYFGPGTRLLVL.

The chain employs TRBV6-1 and TRBJ1-5; TRBD1 might be the D (5 bases). This CDR3 is 14 amino acids long. Germline V gene lookup returns CDR1 MNHNS and CDR2 SASEGT. V lost 4 bases and J 7 bases, leaving 14 bases between the germline ends. The CDR3 here is CASSVSLEGQPQHF. As DNA, the CDR3 is TGTGCCAGCAGTGTCAGTCTGGAGGGGCAGCCCCAGCATTTT.

This clonotype was seen a handful of times. The V gene is TRBV5-1, the J gene TRBJ1-2, with no clear D. The V gene lost 0 bases and the J gene lost 8 bases, with 14 bases spanning the gap. This CDR3 has 14 residues. Per the germline V gene, CDR1 is SGHRS and CDR2 is YFSETQ. The CDR3 sequence is CASSLGPASEGYTF. The CDR3 DNA sequence: TGCGCCAGCAGCTTGGGGCCAGCCTCTGAGGGCTACACCTTC.